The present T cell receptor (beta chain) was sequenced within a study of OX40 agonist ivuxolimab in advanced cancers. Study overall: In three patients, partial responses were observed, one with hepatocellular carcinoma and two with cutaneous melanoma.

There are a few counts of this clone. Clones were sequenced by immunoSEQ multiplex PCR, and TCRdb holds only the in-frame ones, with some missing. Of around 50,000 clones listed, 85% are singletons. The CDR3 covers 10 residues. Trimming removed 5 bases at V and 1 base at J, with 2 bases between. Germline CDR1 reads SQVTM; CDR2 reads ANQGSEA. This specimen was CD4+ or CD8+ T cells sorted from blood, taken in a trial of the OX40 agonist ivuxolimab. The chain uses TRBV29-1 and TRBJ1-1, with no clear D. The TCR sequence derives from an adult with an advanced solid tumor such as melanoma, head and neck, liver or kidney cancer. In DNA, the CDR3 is TGCAGCGTTTCGAACACTGAAGCTTTCTTT. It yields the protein CSVSNTEAFF.